This section outlines one T cell receptor (beta chain) sequence together with its context. What it binds is unknown. The CDR3 consists of 15 residues. CDR1 is ENHRY, CDR2 SYGVKD, per germline. The V gene lost 3 bases and the J gene lost 0 bases, with 11 bases spanning the gap. The data are from a study of T cell responses to AZD1222 COVID-19 vaccine. Whole-study results and caveats: Seropositive status at baseline applied to only a handful of AZD1222 recipients. The donor group comprised mostly white British people and more females; the analysis possibly underestimated clonal diversity.

This table comes from immunoSEQ multiplex PCR, and its TCRdb copy is limited to in-frame clones, with some not included. Of some 97,000 clones in the sample, about 93% were seen once. The chain recombines TRBV10-3 with TRBJ1-2; D not certain. The starting material was peripheral blood, obtained on day 0 of AZD1222 vaccination. The clonotype originates from an adult in good health. The CDR3, as DNA: TGTGCCATCAGTGACTGGACCGAGGCTAACTATGGCTACACCTTC. This translates into CAISDWTEANYGYTF.